Below are 22 T cell receptor beta chains sequenced from a single sample in a study of shared clonotypes between healthy human individuals. Here immunoSEQ multiplex PCR was the method, and the copy in TCRdb shows in-frame clones only, minus some. The sample comprises 2 million to 2.5 million clones, roughly 93% of which are singletons, and roughly 0.36% rests with the top ten. Sample: naive CD4+ T cells from PBMCs. This sample's subset: CD45RA+ positively selected. Receptors originate from a man between 18 and 35 years old in good health. Some clones in this sample may be carry-over from other donors' samples.

The J gene is TRBJ2-1, the V gene TRBV4-1, with D unclear. The germline V and J ends were trimmed by 0 bases and 9 bases, with 12 bases remaining between them. The CDR3 contains 14 residues. The V gene's germline CDR1 is MGHRA and CDR2 YSYEKL. CDR3 residues: CASSQELVAFEQFF. The CDR3 bases are TGCGCCAGCAGCCAAGAATTGGTAGCCTTTGAGCAGTTCTTC.

The rearrangement links TRBV2 to TRBJ2-5; 9 positions match TRBD1. This CDR3 is built from 15 residues. After removal of 3 bases from V and 2 bases from J, the junction contained 4 bases not matched to a gene. The germline V gene has CDR1 SNHLY and CDR2 FYNNEI. DNA of the CDR3: TGTGCCAGCAGTGATCTGGGGACAGGGCAAGAGACCCAGTACTTC. Residues: CASSDLGTGQETQYF.

Remarks on this clone: Other DNA sequences in the same sample also yield this CDR3. The J gene is TRBJ1-1, the V gene TRBV2; 9 bases agree with TRBD1. Germline V CDR1 and CDR2: SNHLY, FYNNEI. There are 12 residues in the CDR3. Trimming at V came to 7 bases and at J to 4 bases, leaving 1 base not matched to a gene. The CDR3 coding sequence is TGTGCCAGCAAGACAGGGGGCACTGAAGCTTTCTTT. Amino acid sequence: CASKTGGTEAFF.

The chain has TRBV7-2 and TRBJ2-1, with D possibly TRBD2 on 6 matching bases. This CDR3 comprises 13 residues. Between the trimmed V and J ends, which lost 2 bases and 8 bases, there was a span of 10 bases. Germline V lookup: CDR1 SGHTA, CDR2 FQGNSA. CDR3 nucleotides: TGTGCCAGCAGCTTACCGGGGAGGTATGAGCAGTTCTTC. It specifies CASSLPGRYEQFF.

J is TRBJ2-7 and V is TRBV7-8, with D tentatively TRBD1 (6 bases). The CDR3 totals 15 residues. The germline CDR1 and CDR2 sequences are SGHVS and FQNEAQ. V was trimmed by 5 bases and J by 5 bases, leaving 19 bases between them. CDR3 sequence: CASSVSTGLINEQYF. CDR3 nucleotides: TGTGCCAGCAGCGTATCTACAGGGTTGATCAACGAGCAGTACTTC.

V and J are TRBV6-1 and TRBJ2-1, with D perhaps being TRBD1 or TRBD2 (5 bases each). V was clipped by 1 base and J by 8 bases, with 12 bases between them. Germline V CDR1 and CDR2: MNHNS, SASEGT. This CDR3 has 14 amino acids. The CDR3 loop reads CASSEVGTKYEQFF. The CDR3 region has the DNA TGTGCCAGCAGTGAAGTGGGGACCAAGTATGAGCAGTTCTTC.

This sequence joins TRBV10-3 and TRBJ1-2; TRBD1 is a possible D gene (5 bases). Between the trimmed V and J ends, which lost 3 bases and 10 bases, there was a span of 18 bases. The length of the CDR3 is 14 residues. Germline V lookup: CDR1 ENHRY, CDR2 SYGVKD. The CDR3 sequence is CAISDSTGTDNYTF. In DNA, the CDR3 is TGTGCCATCAGTGATTCCACCGGGACGGATAACTACACCTTC.

This chain uses TRBV19 with TRBJ1-3; possibly TRBD1 for D (5 bases). The CDR3 is made up of 14 amino acids. V was pared by 4 bases and J by 4 bases, with 11 bases between. Germline-derived CDR1 and CDR2 are LNHDA and SQIVND (reference sequence). The CDR3 here is CASSRQNPGNTIYF. In nucleotides, the CDR3 is TGTGCCAGTAGTAGACAGAATCCCGGAAACACCATATATTTT.

V and J are TRBV19 and TRBJ2-3; D gene unclear. The germline V gene encodes CDR1 LNHDA and CDR2 SQIVND (reference sequence). Trimming took off 5 bases at V and 5 bases at J, with 11 bases between the two ends. This CDR3 contains 13 residues. This CDR3 is CASSSQAGDTQYF. The CDR3 DNA reads TGTGCCAGTAGTTCCCAAGCCGGAGATACGCAGTATTTT.

This clone was picked up one time. The rearrangement joins TRBV15 to TRBJ2-5; maybe TRBD1 (5 bases). Trimming shortened V by 1 base and J by 1 base, and 7 bases separated the two germline ends. This CDR3 is built from 14 residues. Looked up from germline, CDR1 is LNHNV and CDR2 is YYDKDF (reference sequence). As DNA, the CDR3 is TGTGCCACCAGCAGAGGACAGAGCCAAGAGACCCAGTACTTC. This encodes CATSRGQSQETQYF.

V is TRBV11-2 and J is TRBJ2-7; D is perhaps TRBD1 (6 bases). This CDR3 has 15 residues. Between the trimmed V and J ends, which lost 0 bases and 0 bases, there was a span of 9 bases. CDR1 is SGHAT and CDR2 is FQNNGV in the germline V gene. The chain's CDR3 is CASSLEGRGSYEQYF. DNA for the CDR3: TGTGCCAGCAGCTTAGAAGGCAGGGGCTCCTACGAGCAGTACTTC.

The DNA of the CDR3 is TGTGCCAGAAGCTTGGCAGGATCCTACAATGAGCAGTTCTTC. This gives the protein CARSLAGSYNEQFF. This sequence joins TRBV5-3 and TRBJ2-1; D is undetermined. TRBV5-3 falls under the ORF class, with uncertain function. V lost 0 bases and J lost 1, with 5 bases in between. This CDR3 contains 14 residues.

A single count supports this clone. J is TRBJ1-1 and V is TRBV11-2; unclear D gene. V lost 1 base and J 1 base, leaving 7 bases between the germline ends. This CDR3 has 14 residues. CDR1 and CDR2 (germline): SGHAT, FQNNGV. The CDR3 spells CASSLVVGNTEAFF. The CDR3 DNA sequence: TGTGCCAGCAGCTTAGTAGTCGGGAACACTGAAGCTTTCTTT. The whole variable domain, remainder taken from reference TRBV11-2 and TRBJ1-1, is EAGVAQSPRYKIIEKRQSVAFWCNPISGHATLYWYQQILGQGPKLLIQFQNNGVVDDSQLPKDRFSAERLKGVDSTLKIQPAKLEDSAVYLCASSLVVGNTEAFFGQGTRLTVV.

The chain links TRBV30 to TRBJ2-2, with D perhaps TRBD1 (6 bases). With 0 bases removed from V and 4 bases from J, the gap between germline ends came to 9 bases. The CDR3 runs 14 residues. Germline-derived CDR1 and CDR2 are GTSNPN and SVGIG (reference sequence). As DNA, the CDR3 is TGTGCCTGGAGTGTACACAGGGTCACCGGGGAGCTGTTTTTT. This encodes CAWSVHRVTGELFF.

This sequence joins TRBV28 and TRBJ1-1; perhaps TRBD1 as D (5 bases). Germline loops: CDR1 MDHEN, CDR2 SYDVKM. The CDR3 sequence is 14 residues long. The V end lost 5 bases, the J end lost 4 bases, and 14 bases lay between the germline ends. CDR3 bases: TGTGCCAGCAGTCCACCAAGGGACTTCACTGAAGCTTTCTTT. It codes for CASSPPRDFTEAFF.

The chain is built from TRBV2 and TRBJ2-3; unclear D gene. V was cut by 5 bases and J by 2 bases, with 11 bases left in between. CDR3 length: 14 residues. Germline CDR1 SNHLY, CDR2 FYNNEI. The CDR3 DNA sequence: TGTGCCAGCAGTTTAGTAATTTCCACAGATACGCAGTATTTT. It encodes CASSLVISTDTQYF.

The chain couples TRBV2 to TRBJ2-7; TRBD1 matches 10 bases. The V gene's germline CDR1 is SNHLY and CDR2 FYNNEI. With V trimmed by 5 bases and J by 1 base, 5 bases remained unmatched. The CDR3 has 15 amino acids. The CDR3 region has the DNA TGTGCCAGCAGTTCTCAGGGACAGGGGTCCTACGAGCAGTACTTC. This gives the protein CASSSQGQGSYEQYF.

In this sample, this clone turned up once. V is TRBV11-2 and J is TRBJ1-3; TRBD1 matches at 7 bases. The CDR3 is 16 residues long. Germline CDR1 SGHAT, CDR2 FQNNGV. V lost 4 bases, J lost 0 bases, and 6 bases stayed unmatched. The CDR3 is CASSSTGTASGNTIYF. DNA of the CDR3: TGTGCCAGCAGCTCGACGGGGACAGCCTCTGGAAACACCATATATTTT.

The chain recombines TRBV4-3 with TRBJ2-7; D is ambiguous. Germline-derived CDR1 and CDR2 are LGHNA and YSLEER. The CDR3 extends over 15 amino acids. Trimming removed 4 bases at V and 2 bases at J, with 15 bases between. As DNA, the CDR3 is TGCGCCAGCAGCCGAGCCCGGGCCCCGGCCTACGAGCAGTACTTC. Translated: CASSRARAPAYEQYF.

The chain employs TRBV5-8 and TRBJ2-7, with a tentative D call TRBD2 (7 bases). Per germline, CDR1 SGHTS and CDR2 YDEGEE. Deletions cut 6 bases from V and 3 bases from J, with 13 bases between. The CDR3 length is 13 residues. DNA of the CDR3: TGTGCCAGCACCAGAGGGGGGGGCTACGAGCAGTACTTC. Its translation: CASTRGGGYEQYF.

The V and J genes are TRBV7-2 and TRBJ2-1; no clear D gene. The germline V gene encodes CDR1 SGHTA and CDR2 FQGNSA. With 5 bases removed from V and 8 bases from J, the gap between germline ends came to 13 bases. The CDR3 runs to 13 residues. CDR3 sequence (DNA): TGTGCCAGCAGCCACAGCTACGGGTATGAGCAGTTCTTC. Translated: CASSHSYGYEQFF. Drawing the rest from reference TRBV7-2 and TRBJ2-1, the complete variable domain is GAGVSQSPSNKVTEKGKDVELRCDPISGHTALYWYRQSLGQGLEFLIYFQGNSAPDKSGLPSDRFSAERTGGSVSTLTIQRTQQEDSAVYLCASSHSYGYEQFFGPGTRLTVL.

The chain links TRBV18 to TRBJ1-1; D remains unclear. Germline V gene sequence: CDR1 KGHSH, CDR2 LQKENI. The CDR3 loop spans 15 amino acids. V was pared by 3 bases and J by 5 bases, with 16 bases between. The CDR3 nucleotides read TGTGCCAGCTCACCCATCGGGCCCCCGGAAACTGAAGCTTTCTTT. Its translation: CASSPIGPPETEAFF.